The 11 T cell receptor beta chains below all came from one sample that was sequenced in a study of cytomegalovirus exposure and HLA in healthy donors. The PCR was carried out with 60 Vbeta primers and 13 Jbeta primers. This table comes from immunoSEQ multiplex PCR, and its TCRdb copy is limited to in-frame clones, with some not included. The sample consists of roughly 59,000 clones, 60% to 70% of them appearing once. What was sequenced was PBMCs. The source is a middle-aged man in good health and CMV-seropositive.

V is TRBV9 and J is TRBJ1-5; D is unclear. Germline-derived CDR1 and CDR2 are SGDLS and YYNGEE. The CDR3 contains 14 residues. The V end was cut by 4 bases, the J end by 6 bases, with 14 bases between. This chain's CDR3 is CASSPGVGGQPQHF. CDR3 DNA sequence: TGTGCCAGCAGCCCCGGGGTAGGTGGTCAGCCCCAGCATTTT.

The CDR3 is CASSYSGAGPTNYGYTF. The CDR3 nucleotides are TGTGCCAGCAGCTATTCAGGAGCAGGGCCTACTAACTATGGCTACACCTTC. This rearrangement joins TRBV5-5 to TRBJ1-2; TRBD1 is a possible D gene (5 bases). Germline V lookup: CDR1 SGHKS, CDR2 YYEKEE (reference sequence). The CDR3 contains 17 residues. V was trimmed by 3 bases and J by 0 bases, leaving 18 bases between them.

This clone was detected only a few times. V is TRBV27 and J is TRBJ2-5; 7 bases are shared with TRBD1. The germline V gene encodes CDR1 MNHEY and CDR2 SMNVEV (reference sequence). This CDR3 region has 15 residues. V lost 0 bases and J lost 4; bases outside the gene matches: 5. The CDR3 loop reads CASSLSTGVGETQYF. CDR3 nucleotide sequence: TGTGCCAGCAGTTTATCCACAGGGGTTGGAGAGACCCAGTACTTC.

The rearrangement joins TRBV7-2 to TRBJ2-7, with 7 bases that match TRBD2. The germline gives CDR1 SGHTA, CDR2 FQGNSA. V lost 3 bases, J lost 2 bases, and 16 bases stayed unmatched. The CDR3 is made up of 18 amino acids. The CDR3 spells CASSFQFSGYGATYEQYF. The CDR3 DNA is TGTGCCAGCAGCTTTCAGTTTAGCGGGTACGGAGCAACCTACGAGCAGTACTTC.

This clone has a handful of counts. The V gene is TRBV28, the J gene TRBJ1-1; 9 positions match TRBD1. Germline V lookup: CDR1 MDHEN, CDR2 SYDVKM. This CDR3 region has 15 residues. The V gene end was trimmed by 3 bases and the J gene end by 1 base; junction bases not matched to a gene: 3. This chain's CDR3 is CASSLSGQGNTEAFF. In DNA form, the CDR3 reads TGTGCCAGCAGTTTGTCGGGACAGGGGAACACTGAAGCTTTCTTT. The whole variable domain, filled in from reference TRBV28 and TRBJ1-1, reads DVKVTQSSRYLVKRTGEKVFLECVQDMDHENMFWYRQDPGLGLRLIYFSYDVKMKEKGDIPEGYSVSREKKERFSLILESASTNQTSMYLCASSLSGQGNTEAFFGQGTRLTVV.

This chain links TRBV6-1 with TRBJ1-1, with D perhaps matching TRBD1 (5 bases). Germline V gives CDR1 MNHNS, CDR2 SASEGT. The CDR3 spans 12 residues. Between the trimmed V and J ends, which lost 8 bases and 5 bases, there was a span of 12 bases. The CDR3 reads CASALGGTEAFF. The CDR3 DNA follows: TGTGCCAGCGCTTTGGGGGGAACTGAAGCTTTCTTT.

This rearrangement joins TRBV11-3 to TRBJ2-7; TRBD2 is a possible D gene (6 bases). V shed 1 base and J shed 7 bases, with 11 bases lying between them. The V gene's germline CDR1 is SGHNT and CDR2 YENEEA. This CDR3 has 13 amino acids. CDR3 residues: CASSLGLGLEQYF. DNA for the CDR3: TGTGCCAGCAGCTTAGGACTAGGGCTAGAGCAGTACTTC.

J is TRBJ2-7 and V is TRBV11-3; D perhaps matches TRBD1 (6 bases). The ends were cut back, 5 bases at V and 0 bases at J, with 14 bases in the middle. CDR1 is SGHNT, CDR2 YENEEA, per germline. The CDR3 is 15 residues long. This CDR3 is CASSPGVGGSYEQYF. In DNA, the CDR3 is TGTGCCAGCAGCCCAGGGGTTGGAGGCTCCTACGAGCAGTACTTC.

This clone occurred a few times. V gene TRBV19 combines with J gene TRBJ2-4, with 8 nucleotides matching TRBD1. V gave up 6 bases and J gave up 0 bases; unmatched junction bases: 4. CDR3 length: 15 amino acids. Per germline, CDR1 LNHDA and CDR2 SQIVND (reference sequence). CDR3 amino acids: CASSRQGLAKNIQYF. The CDR3 region has the DNA TGTGCCAGTAGCAGACAGGGGTTAGCCAAAAACATTCAGTACTTC.

The DNA for the CDR3 is TGTGCCAGTGGAAGGGACAGGGGTAACTATGGCTACACCTTC. As protein: CASGRDRGNYGYTF. The chain is built from TRBV19 and TRBJ1-2; TRBD1 matches at 10 bases. The CDR3 has 14 amino acids. V gave up 8 bases and J gave up 1 base; unmatched junction bases: 4. Germline CDR1 and CDR2: LNHDA and SQIVND (reference sequence).

The chain employs TRBV9 and TRBJ2-5; 12 positions match TRBD2. The CDR3 is made up of 18 amino acids. V was pared by 4 bases and J by 5 bases, with 15 bases of the junction left unmatched. Germline lookup yields CDR1 SGDLS and CDR2 YYNGEE. The CDR3 sequence is CASSPGLAGYSARETQYF. The CDR3 DNA reads as TGTGCCAGCAGCCCCGGACTAGCGGGGTATTCGGCGAGGGAGACCCAGTACTTC.